This is a list of T cell receptor beta chains from one sample in a study of response to subunit inactivated influenza vaccine. One entry per CDR3 protein, called by TCRdb with MiXCR from the RT-PCR reads. This sample has 860,000 or so distinct CDR3 sequences, with around 20% found just once. The source material was PBMCs from blood, sampled more than 4 days after vaccination. The source is a man aged 45-65 years who received an inactivated influenza vaccine. The CDR3 runs from the conserved cysteine through the conserved F or W. Each record gives: D gene, clone size, J gene, V gene, CDR3 protein, CDR3 DNA. A D gene is named only where the DNA matches it firmly. The size of a clone is reported for some rows only, either as once, few or many, or as a class for expanded clones.

d_call: TRBD1
clone_size: few
j_call: TRBJ2-2
v_call: TRBV20-1
cdr3_aa: CSATKGTGAHTGELFF
cdr3_nt: TGCAGTGCTACGAAAGGGACAGGGGCCCACACCGGGGAGCTGTTTTTT

d_call: .
clone_size: few
j_call: TRBJ2-7
v_call: TRBV12-3/TRBV12-4
cdr3_aa: CASSLKGFEQYF
cdr3_nt: TGTGCCAGCAGTTTAAAGGGGTTCGAGCAGTACTTC

d_call: TRBD2
clone_size: many
j_call: TRBJ2-7
v_call: TRBV28
cdr3_aa: CASSSPLAGVDEQYF
cdr3_nt: TGTGCCAGCAGTTCTCCTTTAGCGGGAGTAGACGAGCAGTACTTC

d_call: TRBD1
clone_size: .
j_call: TRBJ2-7
v_call: TRBV11-2
cdr3_aa: CASSLVTGEFYEQYF
cdr3_nt: TGTGCCAGCAGCTTAGTAACAGGGGAATTCTACGAGCAGTACTTC

d_call: .
clone_size: .
j_call: TRBJ2-5
v_call: TRBV7-8
cdr3_aa: CASSLADGETQYF
cdr3_nt: TGTGCCAGCAGCTTAGCGGACGGGGAGACCCAGTACTTC

d_call: .
clone_size: .
j_call: TRBJ2-7
v_call: TRBV20-1
cdr3_aa: CSAIWDVLGGQYF
cdr3_nt: TGCAGTGCCATATGGGACGTCCTTGGCGGGCAGTACTTC

d_call: TRBD2
clone_size: .
j_call: TRBJ2-3
v_call: TRBV3-1
cdr3_aa: CASSPPRTRDTQYF
cdr3_nt: TGTGCCAGCAGCCCCCCCCGGACTAGAGATACGCAGTATTTT

d_call: TRBD2
clone_size: few
j_call: TRBJ2-1
v_call: TRBV5-1
cdr3_aa: CASSLVASGRSYNEQFF
cdr3_nt: TGCGCCAGCAGCTTGGTGGCTAGCGGGAGGAGCTACAATGAGCAGTTCTTC

d_call: .
clone_size: .
j_call: TRBJ2-3
v_call: TRBV6-2/TRBV6-3
cdr3_aa: CASSSTGFGSVTDTQYF
cdr3_nt: TGTGCCAGCAGCTCCACCGGGTTCGGGAGTGTCACAGATACGCAGTATTTT

d_call: TRBD1
clone_size: many
j_call: TRBJ2-2
v_call: TRBV24-1
cdr3_aa: CATSLGQGTGELFF
cdr3_nt: TGTGCCACCAGTCTGGGACAGGGGACCGGGGAGCTGTTTTTT

d_call: .
clone_size: few
j_call: TRBJ2-7
v_call: TRBV5-1
cdr3_aa: CASSLESRGYEQYF
cdr3_nt: TGCGCCAGCAGCTTGGAATCTAGGGGCTACGAGCAGTACTTC

d_call: .
clone_size: few
j_call: TRBJ2-5
v_call: TRBV7-2
cdr3_aa: CASSSANREETQYF
cdr3_nt: TGTGCCAGCTCCTCGGCCAACAGGGAAGAGACCCAGTACTTC

d_call: TRBD1
clone_size: few
j_call: TRBJ2-7
v_call: TRBV12-3/TRBV12-4
cdr3_aa: CASSGTDPRYEQYF
cdr3_nt: TGTGCCAGCAGTGGGACAGACCCTAGGTACGAGCAGTACTTC

d_call: .
clone_size: many
j_call: TRBJ2-1
v_call: TRBV2
cdr3_aa: CASSDLNEQFF
cdr3_nt: TGTGCCAGCAGTGACCTAAATGAGCAGTTCTTC

d_call: TRBD2
clone_size: few
j_call: TRBJ2-1
v_call: TRBV27
cdr3_aa: CASSSQASSSGLAGVGEQFF
cdr3_nt: TGTGCCAGCAGTTCCCAGGCCTCCTCCTCGGGACTAGCGGGAGTAGGTGAGCAGTTCTTC

d_call: .
clone_size: once
j_call: TRBJ2-2
v_call: TRBV5-1
cdr3_aa: CASSKDLAPLSGELFF
cdr3_nt: TGCGCCAGCAGCAAGGATCTAGCACCCCTATCGGGGGAGCTGTTTTTT

d_call: .
clone_size: few
j_call: TRBJ1-5
v_call: TRBV6-2/TRBV6-3
cdr3_aa: CASSYRHPRYSNQPQHF
cdr3_nt: TGTGCCAGCAGTTACCGGCACCCACGATATAGCAATCAGCCCCAGCATTTT

d_call: TRBD1
clone_size: .
j_call: TRBJ2-1
v_call: TRBV7-3
cdr3_aa: CASSLRGQGGDEQFF
cdr3_nt: TGTGCCAGCAGCTTGAGGGGACAGGGGGGAGATGAGCAGTTCTTC

d_call: TRBD1
clone_size: .
j_call: TRBJ2-5
v_call: TRBV28
cdr3_aa: CASSDSGTGGLQETQYF
cdr3_nt: TGTGCCAGCAGTGACTCCGGGACAGGGGGCCTACAAGAGACCCAGTACTTC

d_call: TRBD2
clone_size: .
j_call: TRBJ2-5
v_call: TRBV12-3/TRBV12-4
cdr3_aa: CASRNSGGRETQYF
cdr3_nt: TGTGCCAGCAGAAATAGCGGGGGCAGAGAGACCCAGTACTTC

d_call: TRBD1
clone_size: .
j_call: TRBJ2-2
v_call: TRBV6-1
cdr3_aa: CASSPGQGFAGELFF
cdr3_nt: TGTGCCAGCAGCCCCGGACAGGGGTTCGCCGGGGAGCTGTTTTTT

d_call: .
clone_size: few
j_call: TRBJ2-3
v_call: TRBV5-1
cdr3_aa: CASSPAERTDTQYF
cdr3_nt: TGCGCCAGCAGCCCAGCAGAACGCACAGATACGCAGTATTTT

d_call: TRBD1
clone_size: .
j_call: TRBJ2-7
v_call: TRBV29-1
cdr3_aa: CSAQPWTGGYEQYF
cdr3_nt: TGCAGCGCTCAACCCTGGACAGGTGGCTACGAGCAGTACTTC

d_call: .
clone_size: .
j_call: TRBJ1-2
v_call: TRBV9
cdr3_aa: CASSPWGVNYGYTF
cdr3_nt: TGTGCCAGCAGCCCCTGGGGGGTTAACTATGGCTACACCTTC

d_call: .
clone_size: .
j_call: TRBJ2-2
v_call: TRBV18
cdr3_aa: CASTEILNTGELFF
cdr3_nt: TGTGCCAGTACAGAGATACTTAACACCGGGGAGCTGTTTTTT

d_call: TRBD1
clone_size: few
j_call: TRBJ2-3
v_call: TRBV24-1
cdr3_aa: CATSGPGQGIDTQYF
cdr3_nt: TGTGCCACCAGTGGTCCGGGACAGGGAATAGATACGCAGTATTTT

d_call: TRBD1
clone_size: few
j_call: TRBJ2-2
v_call: TRBV6-2/TRBV6-3
cdr3_aa: CASRQGQMNTGELFF
cdr3_nt: TGTGCCAGCAGGCAGGGACAGATGAACACCGGGGAGCTGTTTTTT

d_call: .
clone_size: .
j_call: TRBJ2-1
v_call: TRBV18
cdr3_aa: CASSPPVEQIYNEQFF
cdr3_nt: TGTGCCAGCTCACCACCTGTCGAACAGATCTACAATGAGCAGTTCTTC

d_call: .
clone_size: few
j_call: TRBJ1-1
v_call: TRBV12-3/TRBV12-4
cdr3_aa: CASSSFRGTFNTEAFF
cdr3_nt: TGTGCCAGCAGTTCATTCAGGGGAACTTTTAACACTGAAGCTTTCTTT

d_call: .
clone_size: few
j_call: TRBJ1-3
v_call: TRBV7-2
cdr3_aa: CASSFYMGRRGGNTIYF
cdr3_nt: TGTGCCAGCAGCTTCTACATGGGACGAAGGGGAGGAAACACCATATATTTT

d_call: .
clone_size: .
j_call: TRBJ2-7
v_call: TRBV28
cdr3_aa: CASQLGGASEQYF
cdr3_nt: TGTGCCAGCCAACTCGGCGGGGCCTCCGAGCAGTACTTC

d_call: .
clone_size: few
j_call: TRBJ1-1
v_call: TRBV10-3
cdr3_aa: CAIRGTQNTEAFF
cdr3_nt: TGTGCCATCAGAGGGACACAGAACACTGAAGCTTTCTTT

d_call: TRBD2
clone_size: .
j_call: TRBJ2-5
v_call: TRBV15
cdr3_aa: CATSRGGGGQETQYF
cdr3_nt: TGTGCCACCAGCAGAGGCGGGGGGGGGCAAGAGACCCAGTACTTC

d_call: .
clone_size: .
j_call: TRBJ2-1
v_call: TRBV5-1
cdr3_aa: CASSLESVNEQFF
cdr3_nt: TGCGCCAGCAGCTTGGAGTCGGTCAATGAGCAGTTCTTC

d_call: TRBD2
clone_size: few
j_call: TRBJ2-3
v_call: TRBV6-1
cdr3_aa: CASIRLAGGYPRPQYF
cdr3_nt: TGTGCCAGCATCAGACTAGCGGGGGGGTATCCGAGGCCCCAGTATTTT

d_call: .
clone_size: many
j_call: TRBJ2-7
v_call: TRBV27
cdr3_aa: CASTYRPSPGYEQYF
cdr3_nt: TGTGCCAGCACTTACCGCCCCTCCCCGGGGTACGAGCAGTACTTC

d_call: TRBD2
clone_size: few
j_call: TRBJ2-7
v_call: TRBV4-1
cdr3_aa: CASSQVSGATYEQYF
cdr3_nt: TGCGCCAGCAGCCAAGTGAGCGGGGCCACCTACGAGCAGTACTTC

d_call: TRBD1
clone_size: many
j_call: TRBJ2-1
v_call: TRBV20-1
cdr3_aa: CSASRAGGLYNEQFF
cdr3_nt: TGCAGTGCCTCAAGGGCAGGGGGTCTCTACAATGAGCAGTTCTTC

d_call: TRBD1
clone_size: few
j_call: TRBJ1-1
v_call: TRBV12-3/TRBV12-4
cdr3_aa: CASRRDRGQNTEAFF
cdr3_nt: TGTGCCAGCAGGCGCGACAGGGGGCAAAACACTGAAGCTTTCTTT

d_call: .
clone_size: .
j_call: TRBJ2-1
v_call: TRBV3-1
cdr3_aa: CASSQHGASEQFF
cdr3_nt: TGTGCCAGCAGCCAACACGGGGCGAGTGAGCAGTTCTTC

d_call: .
clone_size: .
j_call: TRBJ2-5
v_call: TRBV29-1
cdr3_aa: CSVDRDTGGETQYF
cdr3_nt: TGCAGCGTTGATCGGGACACGGGCGGTGAGACCCAGTACTTC

d_call: .
clone_size: few
j_call: TRBJ2-5
v_call: TRBV14
cdr3_aa: CASSQGVRTERFGTQYF
cdr3_nt: TGTGCCAGCAGCCAAGGGGTACGGACAGAACGCTTCGGGACCCAGTACTTC

d_call: .
clone_size: .
j_call: TRBJ2-5
v_call: TRBV7-9
cdr3_aa: CASSSTGYRARETQYF
cdr3_nt: TGTGCCAGCAGCTCAACAGGTTACCGGGCTAGGGAGACCCAGTACTTC

d_call: .
clone_size: few
j_call: TRBJ2-4
v_call: TRBV6-5
cdr3_aa: CASSYSKGYSAKNIQYF
cdr3_nt: TGTGCCAGCAGTTACTCGAAGGGTTATAGTGCCAAAAACATTCAGTACTTC

d_call: TRBD1
clone_size: few
j_call: TRBJ2-7
v_call: TRBV24-1
cdr3_aa: CATSAPGQGTPYEQYF
cdr3_nt: TGTGCCACCAGTGCCCCGGGACAGGGGACCCCCTACGAGCAGTACTTC

d_call: TRBD1
clone_size: .
j_call: TRBJ1-3
v_call: TRBV11-2
cdr3_aa: CASSSGRGGYSGNTIYF
cdr3_nt: TGTGCCAGCAGCTCCGGCCGAGGGGGCTACTCTGGAAACACCATATATTTT

d_call: .
clone_size: few
j_call: TRBJ2-2
v_call: TRBV7-2
cdr3_aa: CASSVVGSVTGELFF
cdr3_nt: TGTGCCAGCAGCGTAGTGGGGAGTGTGACCGGGGAGCTGTTTTTT

d_call: .
clone_size: once
j_call: TRBJ2-5
v_call: TRBV14
cdr3_aa: CASSRSRVGETQYF
cdr3_nt: TGTGCCAGCAGCAGGTCCAGGGTAGGGGAGACCCAGTACTTC

d_call: TRBD1
clone_size: many
j_call: TRBJ1-6
v_call: TRBV5-1
cdr3_aa: CASSFVITGTENSPLHF
cdr3_nt: TGCGCCAGCAGCTTCGTGATTACCGGGACAGAAAATTCACCCCTCCACTTT

d_call: TRBD2
clone_size: .
j_call: TRBJ2-7
v_call: TRBV12-3/TRBV12-4
cdr3_aa: CTSSLATWTSGRVYEQYF
cdr3_nt: TGTACCAGCAGTTTAGCGACATGGACTAGCGGGAGAGTCTACGAGCAGTACTTC

d_call: .
clone_size: few
j_call: TRBJ1-1
v_call: TRBV6-1
cdr3_aa: CASSGLSGALNTEAFF
cdr3_nt: TGTGCCAGCAGTGGCTTGAGCGGGGCCTTGAACACTGAAGCTTTCTTT

d_call: TRBD1
clone_size: .
j_call: TRBJ1-1
v_call: TRBV7-2
cdr3_aa: CASSWDRGLTEAFF
cdr3_nt: TGTGCCAGCAGCTGGGACAGGGGGCTGACTGAAGCTTTCTTT

d_call: TRBD2
clone_size: few
j_call: TRBJ2-7
v_call: TRBV5-1
cdr3_aa: CASSLRTSGRALSYEQYF
cdr3_nt: TGCGCCAGCAGCTTGCGGACTAGCGGGAGGGCCCTTTCCTACGAGCAGTACTTC

d_call: .
clone_size: .
j_call: TRBJ1-5
v_call: TRBV12-3/TRBV12-4
cdr3_aa: CASSPVNQPQHF
cdr3_nt: TGTGCCAGCAGTCCAGTCAATCAGCCCCAGCATTTT

d_call: .
clone_size: .
j_call: TRBJ2-2
v_call: TRBV4-3
cdr3_aa: CASSPALRQTTGELFF
cdr3_nt: TGCGCCAGCAGCCCTGCACTGAGACAGACCACCGGGGAGCTGTTTTTT